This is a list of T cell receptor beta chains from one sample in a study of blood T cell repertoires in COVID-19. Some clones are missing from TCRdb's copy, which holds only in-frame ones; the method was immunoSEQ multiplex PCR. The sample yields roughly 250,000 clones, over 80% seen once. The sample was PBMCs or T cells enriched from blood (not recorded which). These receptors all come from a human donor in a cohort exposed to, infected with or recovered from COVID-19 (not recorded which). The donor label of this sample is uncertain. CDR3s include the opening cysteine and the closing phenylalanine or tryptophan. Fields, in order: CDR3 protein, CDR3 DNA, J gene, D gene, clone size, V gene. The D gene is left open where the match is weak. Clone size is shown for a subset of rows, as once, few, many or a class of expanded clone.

CDR3: CASGTTAGNSPLHF; DNA: TGTGCCAGCGGTACGACGGCCGGGAATTCACCCCTCCACTTT; J: TRBJ1-6; D: .; size: .; V: TRBV2
CDR3: CAITTTGRNGYTF; DNA: TGTGCCATCACCACAACAGGGAGAAACGGCTACACCTTC; J: TRBJ1-2; D: .; size: .; V: TRBV10-3
CDR3: CASSRQEESPLHF; DNA: TGTGCCAGCAGTCGACAGGAGGAGTCACCCCTCCACTTT; J: TRBJ1-6; D: .; size: .; V: TRBV12-3/TRBV12-4
CDR3: CASSVTGGLADTQYF; DNA: TGTGCCAGCAGCGTAACTGGGGGCCTAGCAGATACGCAGTATTTT; J: TRBJ2-3; D: .; size: .; V: TRBV9
CDR3: CASSPRRGSYEQYF; DNA: TGTGCCAGCTCACCCCGGAGGGGAAGCTACGAGCAGTACTTC; J: TRBJ2-7; D: .; size: .; V: TRBV18
CDR3: CASSRGSGSSSYEQYF; DNA: TGTGCCAGCAGCCGGGGGAGCGGGTCCAGCTCCTACGAGCAGTACTTC; J: TRBJ2-7; D: .; size: .; V: TRBV3-1/TRBV3-2
CDR3: CASSQQGGGTEAFF; DNA: TGCGCCAGCAGCCAACAGGGTGGGGGCACTGAAGCTTTCTTT; J: TRBJ1-1; D: .; size: .; V: TRBV5-1
CDR3: CASSPGQINNEQFF; DNA: TGTGCCAGCAGTCCGGGACAGATTAACAATGAGCAGTTCTTC; J: TRBJ2-1; D: TRBD1; size: .; V: TRBV5-4
CDR3: CASSLGAGGETQYF; DNA: TGCGCCAGCAGCTTGGGAGCGGGGGGCGAGACCCAGTACTTC; J: TRBJ2-5; D: TRBD2; size: .; V: TRBV5-1
CDR3: CASSARTGSGANVLTF; DNA: TGTGCCAGCAGCGCCCGGACAGGGTCTGGGGCCAACGTCCTGACTTTC; J: TRBJ2-6; D: TRBD1; size: .; V: TRBV7-9
CDR3: CASSSTGLGANYGYTF; DNA: TGTGCCAGCTCATCGACAGGGTTAGGCGCTAACTATGGCTACACCTTC; J: TRBJ1-2; D: TRBD1; size: .; V: TRBV18
CDR3: CAISEGGYGYTF; DNA: TGTGCCATCAGTGAGGGAGGCTATGGCTACACCTTC; J: TRBJ1-2; D: .; size: .; V: TRBV10-3
CDR3: CASSQESLGTANYGYTF; DNA: TGCGCCAGCAGCCAAGAGTCTCTTGGGACAGCTAACTATGGCTACACCTTC; J: TRBJ1-2; D: TRBD1; size: .; V: TRBV4-1
CDR3: CASSPRLGGINSPLHF; DNA: TGTGCCAGCAGCCCCCGACTCGGAGGAATTAATTCACCCCTCCACTTT; J: TRBJ1-6; D: .; size: .; V: TRBV7-2
CDR3: CASSPRGASNEKLFF; DNA: TGTGCCAGCAGCCCCCGAGGTGCCTCTAATGAAAAACTGTTTTTT; J: TRBJ1-4; D: .; size: .; V: TRBV6-5
CDR3: CASTRGPYNEQFF; DNA: TGTGCCAGCACACGAGGTCCCTACAATGAGCAGTTCTTC; J: TRBJ2-1; D: .; size: .; V: TRBV6-5
CDR3: CASSTPTGVCDYGYTF; DNA: TGTGCCAGCAGCACCCCGACAGGGGTATGTGACTATGGCTACACCTTC; J: TRBJ1-2; D: .; size: .; V: TRBV21-1
CDR3: CASRDTRKYQETQYF; DNA: TGTGCCAGCAGGGACACAAGGAAGTACCAAGAGACCCAGTACTTC; J: TRBJ2-5; D: .; size: .; V: TRBV27
CDR3: CASGTQGAGTGELFF; DNA: TGTGCCAGTGGTACACAGGGGGCTGGGACCGGGGAGCTGTTTTTT; J: TRBJ2-2; D: TRBD1; size: .; V: TRBV19
CDR3: CAWSVRTVSPLHF; DNA: TGTGCCTGGAGTGTACGGACAGTTTCACCCCTCCACTTT; J: TRBJ1-6; D: .; size: .; V: TRBV30
CDR3: CASSFRWSGQETQYF; DNA: TGTGCCAGCAGTTTCAGATGGTCGGGACAAGAGACCCAGTACTTC; J: TRBJ2-5; D: .; size: .; V: TRBV27
CDR3: CASSIGTPGANVLTF; DNA: TGTGCCAGTAGTATAGGGACTCCTGGGGCCAACGTCCTGACTTTC; J: TRBJ2-6; D: .; size: .; V: TRBV19
CDR3: CASSLQGSGANVLTF; DNA: TGTGCCAGCAGCCTACAGGGGAGTGGGGCCAACGTCCTGACTTTC; J: TRBJ2-6; D: TRBD1; size: once; V: TRBV3-1/TRBV3-2
CDR3: CASRRWQTNEKLFF; DNA: TGTGCCAGCAGGAGGTGGCAGACTAATGAAAAACTGTTTTTT; J: TRBJ1-4; D: .; size: .; V: TRBV7-9
CDR3: CASSPTGDQETQYF; DNA: TGTGCCAGCAGCCCGACAGGGGACCAAGAGACCCAGTACTTC; J: TRBJ2-5; D: TRBD1; size: .; V: TRBV6-5
CDR3: CSASGGYEQYF; DNA: TGCAGTGCCTCCGGCGGCTACGAGCAGTACTTC; J: TRBJ2-7; D: .; size: .; V: TRBV20-1
CDR3: CASSSVGGGSYTF; DNA: TGTGCCAGCAGCTCGGTGGGTGGAGGGAGCTACACCTTC; J: TRBJ1-2; D: .; size: .; V: TRBV7-6
CDR3: CASSWDSQETQYF; DNA: TGTGCCAGCAGCTGGGACAGCCAAGAGACCCAGTACTTC; J: TRBJ2-5; D: TRBD1; size: .; V: TRBV7-8
CDR3: CASSQAGRDTEAFF; DNA: TGTGCCAGCAGCCAAGCAGGCAGGGACACTGAAGCTTTCTTT; J: TRBJ1-1; D: .; size: .; V: TRBV3-1/TRBV3-2
CDR3: CASSQDRANSPLHF; DNA: TGTGCCAGCAGTCAAGACAGGGCCAATTCACCCCTCCACTTT; J: TRBJ1-6; D: TRBD1; size: .; V: TRBV6-4
CDR3: CASSAGTGIYEQYF; DNA: TGTGCCAGCAGCGCCGGGACAGGGATCTACGAGCAGTACTTC; J: TRBJ2-7; D: TRBD1; size: .; V: TRBV6-2/TRBV6-3
CDR3: CASSQDVTGGGTYEQYF; DNA: TGCGCCAGCAGCCAAGACGTTACAGGCGGGGGGACCTACGAGCAGTACTTC; J: TRBJ2-7; D: TRBD2; size: .; V: TRBV4-3
CDR3: CASSLGSNTIYF; DNA: TGTGCCAGCAGCTTAGGGAGTAACACCATATATTTT; J: TRBJ1-3; D: .; size: .; V: TRBV11-2
CDR3: CASTVETGNQPQHF; DNA: TGTGCCAGCACCGTAGAAACGGGGAATCAGCCCCAGCATTTT; J: TRBJ1-5; D: .; size: .; V: TRBV2
CDR3: CSAKTSGGSYNEQFF; DNA: TGCAGCGCAAAGACTAGCGGGGGTTCCTACAATGAGCAGTTCTTC; J: TRBJ2-1; D: TRBD2; size: .; V: TRBV29-1
CDR3: CASSLAFGANVLTF; DNA: TGTGCCAGCAGCCTAGCTTTTGGGGCCAACGTCCTGACTTTC; J: TRBJ2-6; D: .; size: .; V: TRBV11-2
CDR3: CASSRDRGLDGYTF; DNA: TGTGCCAGCAGCAGGGACAGGGGTCTTGATGGCTACACCTTC; J: TRBJ1-2; D: TRBD1; size: once; V: TRBV7-2
CDR3: CASSLGRWEETQYF; DNA: TGTGCCAGCAGCTTAGGCAGGTGGGAAGAGACCCAGTACTTC; J: TRBJ2-5; D: .; size: .; V: TRBV7-2
CDR3: CASNTGTGSSPLHF; DNA: TGTGCCAGCAACACCGGGACAGGGAGCTCACCCCTCCACTTT; J: TRBJ1-6; D: TRBD1; size: .; V: TRBV6-5
CDR3: CAWSEQGRPAYGYTF; DNA: TGTGCCTGGAGTGAACAGGGTCGTCCTGCCTATGGCTACACCTTC; J: TRBJ1-2; D: .; size: .; V: TRBV30
CDR3: CASSYSTSGDFYEQYF; DNA: TGTGCCAGCAGTTACTCGACTAGCGGGGATTTCTACGAGCAGTACTTC; J: TRBJ2-7; D: TRBD2; size: .; V: TRBV6-5
CDR3: CASNRGTGLGNSPLHF; DNA: TGCGCCAGCAATAGGGGGACAGGCCTGGGGAATTCACCCCTCCACTTT; J: TRBJ1-6; D: TRBD1; size: .; V: TRBV10-1
CDR3: CAISESAGGNQPQHF; DNA: TGTGCCATCAGTGAGTCGGCAGGGGGGAATCAGCCCCAGCATTTT; J: TRBJ1-5; D: TRBD1; size: .; V: TRBV10-3
CDR3: CASAPGQEYGYTF; DNA: TGTGCCAGCGCCCCTGGACAGGAATATGGCTACACCTTC; J: TRBJ1-2; D: TRBD1; size: .; V: TRBV25-1
CDR3: CASSSDKSANYGYTF; DNA: TGTGCCAGCAGTTCCGATAAGAGTGCTAACTATGGCTACACCTTC; J: TRBJ1-2; D: .; size: once; V: TRBV6-5
CDR3: CSVERGGSYEQYF; DNA: TGCAGCGTTGAAAGGGGGGGCTCCTACGAGCAGTACTTC; J: TRBJ2-7; D: .; size: once; V: TRBV29-1
CDR3: CASSVGTSGGAYEQYF; DNA: TGTGCCAGCAGCGTTGGGACTAGCGGGGGGGCTTACGAGCAGTACTTC; J: TRBJ2-7; D: TRBD2; size: .; V: TRBV9
CDR3: CASSLPFSTSGSTDTQYF; DNA: TGTGCCAGCAGCCTCCCTTTCTCGACTAGCGGGAGCACAGATACGCAGTATTTT; J: TRBJ2-3; D: TRBD2; size: .; V: TRBV3-1/TRBV3-2
CDR3: CASRQGSYTNTEAFF; DNA: TGCGCCAGTCGACAGGGGAGCTATACGAACACTGAAGCTTTCTTT; J: TRBJ1-1; D: TRBD1; size: many; V: TRBV5-1
CDR3: CASSADREGGYEQYF; DNA: TGTGCCAGCAGCGCGGACAGGGAGGGGGGGTACGAGCAGTACTTC; J: TRBJ2-7; D: .; size: .; V: TRBV7-8
CDR3: CASSGHTGGNQPQHF; DNA: TGTGCCAGCAGCGGCCACACCGGAGGTAATCAGCCCCAGCATTTT; J: TRBJ1-5; D: .; size: .; V: TRBV6-2/TRBV6-3
CDR3: CASSRQPTDTQYF; DNA: TGTGCCAGCAGCCGACAACCCACAGATACGCAGTATTTT; J: TRBJ2-3; D: .; size: .; V: TRBV5-4